Sequencing of this T cell receptor beta chain was carried out in a study of human T cells and chemical hapten exposure. Across the study: The study patch tested 0.01% DPC on the upper back and read results at 6 days. Patients, largely female, had alopecia areata, totalis or universalis.

TCRdb re-called the RACE reads with MiXCR, one entry per CDR3 protein. The repertoire holds approximately 400,000 distinct CDR3 sequences, with 5% to 6.5% as singletons. This clonotype has a count of ten or more. Time point denoted: pre-sensitization, week 0. The treatment was: therapeutic diphenylcyclopropenone sensitization with weekly scalp DPC. Trimming took 2 bases from V and 9 from J; bases not matched to a gene: 5. The CDR3 totals 15 residues. CDR1 MNHNY and CDR2 SVGAGI come from the germline V gene (reference sequence). The TCR sequence derives from a woman in her forties or fifties with alopecia areata. Some clones in this sample may be carry-over from other donors' samples. The starting material was whole blood, obtained in connection with sensitization to the hapten diphenylcyclopropenone (DPC). The genes are TRBV6-6 and TRBJ2-1; TRBD1 matches 12 bases. For the CDR3, the DNA is TGTGCCAGCAGTTACCCCGGGACAGGGGGCGGTGAGCAGTTCTTC. This sequence encodes CASSYPGTGGGEQFF.